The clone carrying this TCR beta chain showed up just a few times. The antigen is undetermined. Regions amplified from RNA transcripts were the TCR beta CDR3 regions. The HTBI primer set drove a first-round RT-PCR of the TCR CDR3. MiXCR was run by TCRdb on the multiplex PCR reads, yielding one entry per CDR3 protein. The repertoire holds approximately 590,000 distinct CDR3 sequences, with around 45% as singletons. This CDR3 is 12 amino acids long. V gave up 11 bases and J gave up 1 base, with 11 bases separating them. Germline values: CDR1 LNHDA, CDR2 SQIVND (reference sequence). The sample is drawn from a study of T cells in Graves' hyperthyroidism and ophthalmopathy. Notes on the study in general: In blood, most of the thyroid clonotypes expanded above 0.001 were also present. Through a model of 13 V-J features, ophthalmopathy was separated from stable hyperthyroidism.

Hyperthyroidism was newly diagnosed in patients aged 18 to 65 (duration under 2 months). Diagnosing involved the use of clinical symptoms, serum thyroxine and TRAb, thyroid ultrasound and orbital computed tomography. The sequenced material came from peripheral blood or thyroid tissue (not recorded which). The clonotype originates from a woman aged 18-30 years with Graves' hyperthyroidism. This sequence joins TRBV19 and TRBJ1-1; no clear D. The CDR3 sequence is CAWISRNTEAFF. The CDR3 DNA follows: TGTGCCTGGATCAGTAGGAACACTGAAGCTTTCTTT.